Following are 30 T cell receptor beta chains from one sample sequenced in a study of CD8 T cells in Susac syndrome (dated by TCRdb to between 2018 and 2021). Receptor libraries were prepared by the immunoSEQ multiplex PCR assay. RNA was extracted using the RNeasy kit, and about 0.45 to 1 microgram was reverse transcribed with random hexamers. TCRdb took the public reads, trimmed them with fastp at Q25, ran MiXCR for clone calling and kept in-frame beta chains. Each record represents a unique CDR3 protein, reported with the most common genes and DNA among its rows. Counted in this sample were roughly 190,000 distinct CDR3 sequences; 90% to 95% of them appeared once. The ten largest clones capture 0.087% of the sample. Input material: CD4+ T cells from PBMCs. These receptors all stem from a human donor with Susac syndrome.

The V call is TRBV3-1, the J call TRBJ1-1; D ambiguous. The CDR3 length is 14 residues. Germline values: CDR1 LGHDT, CDR2 YNNKEL (reference sequence). The V and J ends lost 2 bases and 4 bases respectively, with 11 bases between them. DNA of the CDR3: TGTGCCAGCAGCCAATTCCGGGGAGGCACTGAAGCTTTCTTT. This translates into CASSQFRGGTEAFF.

The chain links TRBV5-8 to TRBJ2-3; D call uncertain. V was trimmed by 1 base and J by 2 bases, leaving 5 bases between them. Germline V lookup: CDR1 SGHTS, CDR2 YDEGEE. The CDR3 is 13 amino acids. The CDR3 DNA follows: TGTGCCAGCAGCTTGTCCTTCACAGATACGCAGTATTTT. Its translation is CASSLSFTDTQYF.

V gene TRBV7-2 combines with J gene TRBJ1-5, with a weak D call TRBD1 (6 bases). The CDR3 length is 14 residues. Deletions cut 6 bases from V and 2 bases from J, with 11 bases between. CDR1 SGHTA and CDR2 FQGNSA come from the germline V gene. The CDR3 reads CASRGQLGNQPQHF. The CDR3 DNA reads as TGTGCCAGCAGAGGACAGCTTGGCAATCAGCCCCAGCATTTT.

The CDR3 bases are TGTGCCAGCAGCCCCGACAGGGTCAACGCCTACGAGCAGTACTTC. This sequence encodes CASSPDRVNAYEQYF. This chain links TRBV7-9 with TRBJ2-7; TRBD1 matches 7 bases. The CDR3 is made up of 15 amino acids. The J segment lost 2 bases and the V segment lost 5 bases, leaving 9 bases of the junction unmatched. CDR1 is SEHNR, CDR2 FQNEAQ, per germline (reference sequence).

The chain employs TRBV28 and TRBJ2-1, with 9 bases lining up with TRBD2. The CDR3 spans 16 residues. Germline trimming cut 4 bases from V and 9 bases from J; bases unmatched to any gene: 13. From germline, CDR1 is MDHEN and CDR2 SYDVKM. CDR3 sequence reads: CASSYISGGNRVEQFF. The CDR3 nucleotides read TGTGCCAGCAGTTACATTAGCGGGGGAAACCGGGTTGAGCAGTTCTTC.

The J gene is TRBJ2-5, the V gene TRBV3-1, with D possibly being TRBD2 (6 bases). The CDR3 runs 15 residues. Germline V gene data show CDR1 as LGHDT and CDR2 as YNNKEL (reference sequence). V was pared by 2 bases and J by 4 bases, with 14 bases between. CDR3 nucleotide sequence: TGTGCCAGCAGCCAATTATTAGCGGAGTCAGAGACCCAGTACTTC. Protein: CASSQLLAESETQYF.

This clonotype has a single count. The V and J genes are TRBV7-9 and TRBJ2-1; 7 nucleotides align to TRBD2. V shed 8 bases, J shed 2 bases, and the junction held 6 bases outside the gene matches. Per the germline V gene, CDR1 is SEHNR and CDR2 is FQNEAQ (reference sequence). The CDR3 has 14 residues. The CDR3 nucleotides read TGTGCCAGCGGATCCGGGACTACCTACAATGAGCAGTTCTTC. This translates into CASGSGTTYNEQFF.

V gene TRBV3-1 combines with J gene TRBJ1-5, with 7 bases that match TRBD1. The CDR3 covers 17 residues. J lost 6 bases, V lost 0 bases, and 11 bases had no gene match. Germline V gene lookup returns CDR1 LGHDT and CDR2 YNNKEL (reference sequence). CDR3 sequence reads: CASSQEWGRGKGQPQHF. In DNA form, the CDR3 reads TGTGCCAGCAGCCAAGAGTGGGGCAGGGGGAAAGGTCAGCCCCAGCATTTT.

V is TRBV4-2 and J is TRBJ2-3; 8 nucleotides agree with TRBD1. In germline, CDR1 is LGHNA, CDR2 YNFKEQ. The CDR3 covers 17 residues. V lost 1 base and J lost 4; bases outside the gene matches: 10. The CDR3 loop is CASSQALTGVGADTQYF. Written as DNA, the CDR3 is TGTGCCAGCAGCCAAGCTTTGACAGGGGTCGGGGCAGATACGCAGTATTTT.

This chain uses TRBV7-9 with TRBJ2-7; TRBD1 aligns across 9 bases. Trimming cost V 4 bases and J 6 bases; bases outside gene matches: 7. Germline CDR1 reads SEHNR; CDR2 reads FQNEAQ (reference sequence). The length of the CDR3 is 14 residues. CDR3 in amino acids: CASSSTGGLSEQYF. CDR3 nucleotide sequence: TGTGCCAGCAGCTCTACAGGGGGCCTCAGCGAGCAGTACTTC.

CDR3 residues: CASSLWSGRGTAGANVLTF. CDR3 sequence (DNA): TGTGCCAGCAGTTTATGGTCGGGCAGGGGGACTGCTGGGGCCAACGTCCTGACTTTC. The chain has TRBV28 and TRBJ2-6; the D gene is possibly TRBD1 (7 bases). The CDR3 loop spans 19 amino acids. Trimming left V 0 bases short and J 2 bases short, with 17 bases between. Germline CDR1 and CDR2: MDHEN and SYDVKM.

In its sample, this clonotype was seen once. The chain recombines TRBV11-1 with TRBJ1-1; no definite D call. The CDR3 runs to 14 residues. Germline CDR1 is SGHAT and CDR2 is FQDESV (reference sequence). Trimming left V 2 bases short and J 0 bases short, with 7 bases between. CDR3 coding DNA: TGTGCCAGCAGCTTAAGGGCACTGAACACTGAAGCTTTCTTT. Protein sequence: CASSLRALNTEAFF.

This clonotype was observed a handful of times. This chain connects TRBV12-3 or TRBV12-4 to TRBJ2-1, with D possibly TRBD1 on 5 matching bases. The CDR3 length is 12 residues. Trimming shortened V by 7 bases and J by 8 bases, and 12 bases separated the two germline ends. CDR3 in DNA: TGTGCCAGCAACCTCCAGGGCCATGAGCAGTTCTTC. It encodes CASNLQGHEQFF.

V is TRBV2 and J is TRBJ2-1; maybe TRBD1 (5 bases). This CDR3 is built from 16 residues. Germline-derived CDR1 and CDR2 are SNHLY and FYNNEI. V was trimmed by 3 bases and J by 4 bases, leaving 16 bases between them. In nucleotides, the CDR3 is TGTGCCAGCAGTGAGCAGGGAAGAGGCTCGTACAATGAGCAGTTCTTC. Its translation is CASSEQGRGSYNEQFF. The full variable domain, its missing parts supplied by reference TRBV2 and TRBJ2-1, is EPEVTQTPSHQVTQMGQEVILRCVPISNHLYFYWYRQILGQKVEFLVSFYNNEISEKSEIFDDQFSVERPDGSNFTLKIRSTKLEDSAMYFCASSEQGRGSYNEQFFGPGTRLTVL.

The chain has TRBV4-1 and TRBJ2-7; 11 bases are shared with TRBD2. This CDR3 contains 14 residues. V gave up 6 bases and J gave up 3 bases; unmatched junction bases: 4. The germline gives CDR1 MGHRA, CDR2 YSYEKL. CDR3 sequence: CASRLTSGSYEQYF. Here the CDR3 DNA reads TGCGCCAGCAGACTTACTAGCGGGAGCTACGAGCAGTACTTC.

The chain is built from TRBV5-4 and TRBJ1-2; D is perhaps TRBD1 (6 bases). CDR3 length equals 15 residues. The germline V gene has CDR1 SGHNT and CDR2 YYREEE (reference sequence). Trimming stripped 4 bases from V and 1 base from J, with 14 bases between. CDR3 residues: CASSVEDSFNYGYTF. The CDR3 bases are TGTGCCAGCAGCGTTGAGGACAGTTTTAACTATGGCTACACCTTC.

In this sample, this clonotype turned up once. The rearrangement joins TRBV11-1 to TRBJ1-6; D is possibly TRBD1 (5 bases). The V end was cut by 1 base, the J end by 11 bases, with 12 bases between. CDR1 is SGHAT and CDR2 is FQDESV in the germline V gene (reference sequence). This CDR3 spans 14 amino acids. The CDR3: CASSLDQGRTPLHF. CDR3 sequence (DNA): TGTGCCAGCAGCTTAGACCAGGGCCGGACACCCCTCCACTTT.

The chain joins TRBV20-1 to TRBJ1-5; D is perhaps TRBD1 (6 bases). The germline CDR1 and CDR2 sequences are DFQATT and SNEGSKA (reference sequence). V was cut by 6 bases and J by 0 bases, with 15 bases left in between. CDR3 length: 15 amino acids. DNA of the CDR3: TGCAGTGCCCTTCGACAGGCGCATAGCAATCAGCCCCAGCATTTT. This translates into CSALRQAHSNQPQHF.

The CDR3 DNA reads as TGCGCCAGCAGCTTGAGGAGTGAGGTTGGCGGTTCGAGCTCCTACGAGCAGTACTTC. Translating gives CASSLRSEVGGSSSYEQYF. This chain connects TRBV5-1 to TRBJ2-7, with D unclear. This CDR3 is built from 19 residues. Trimming stripped 1 base from V and 0 bases from J, with 23 bases between. Germline assignment: CDR1 SGHRS and CDR2 YFSETQ. The full variable domain, its missing parts supplied by reference TRBV5-1 and TRBJ2-7, is KAGVTQTPRYLIKTRGQQVTLSCSPISGHRSVSWYQQTPGQGLQFLFEYFSETQRNKGNFPGRFSGRQFSNSRSEMNVSTLELGDSALYLCASSLRSEVGGSSSYEQYFGPGTRLTVT.

A single count supports this clonotype. V is TRBV14 and J is TRBJ2-3; perhaps D is TRBD1 or TRBD2 (5 bases each). Per the germline V gene, CDR1 is SGHDN and CDR2 is FVKESK. CDR3 size: 17 residues. V dropped 3 bases and J dropped 0 bases, with 16 bases sitting between them. Written as DNA, the CDR3 is TGTGCCAGCAGCCATGCCGGGACGGTAACTAGCACAGATACGCAGTATTTT. Residues: CASSHAGTVTSTDTQYF.

The chain employs TRBV5-1 and TRBJ2-3; possibly TRBD1 for D (5 bases). This CDR3 has 16 amino acids. Trimming removed 4 bases at V and 6 bases at J, with 21 bases between. Germline CDR1 reads SGHRS; CDR2 reads YFSETQ. CDR3 sequence (DNA): TGCGCCAGCAGCGTAGGGTCAGGGCGCACCAGCGATACGCAGTATTTT. Its protein product is CASSVGSGRTSDTQYF.

J is TRBJ2-7 and V is TRBV15; D is ambiguous. The CDR3 has 13 residues. From germline, CDR1 is LNHNV and CDR2 YYDKDF (reference sequence). The ends were cut back, 6 bases at V and 0 bases at J, with 9 bases in the middle. The CDR3 DNA reads TGTGCCACCAGGTATCCGAGCTCCTACGAGCAGTACTTC. Translated: CATRYPSSYEQYF.

This chain uses TRBV18 with TRBJ2-3, with a weak D call TRBD1 (5 bases). This CDR3 has 15 amino acids. CDR1 KGHSH and CDR2 LQKENI come from the germline V gene. V lost 3 bases and J lost 1, with 11 bases in between. The CDR3 is CASSPRPTGTDTQYF. CDR3 bases: TGTGCCAGCTCACCTAGACCGACAGGCACAGATACGCAGTATTTT. The variable domain in full, with the rest retrieved from reference TRBV18 and TRBJ2-3, is NAGVMQNPRHLVRRRGQEARLRCSPMKGHSHVYWYRQLPEEGLKFMVYLQKENIIDESGMPKERFSAEFPKEGPSILRIQQVVRGDSAAYFCASSPRPTGTDTQYFGPGTRLTVL.

The chain uses TRBV7-8 and TRBJ1-5; 10 bases agree with TRBD1. V shed 4 bases and J 2 bases; nucleotides not matched to a gene: 5. There are 16 residues in the CDR3. Per the germline V gene, CDR1 is SGHVS and CDR2 is FQNEAQ. CDR3 sequence: CASSSGDRGGNQPQHF. CDR3 bases: TGTGCCAGCAGCTCGGGGGACAGGGGAGGCAATCAGCCCCAGCATTTT.

The genes are TRBV6-2 or TRBV6-3 and TRBJ2-1, with 9 nucleotides matching TRBD2. The CDR3 consists of 14 residues. V dropped 5 bases and J dropped 6; count of bases not matched to a gene: 5. The germline gives CDR1 MNHEY, CDR2 SVGEGT. CDR3 in DNA: TGTGCCAGCAGTCGGCCTAGCGGGGTCAATGAGCAGTTCTTC. Amino acids: CASSRPSGVNEQFF.

V gene TRBV7-9 combines with J gene TRBJ1-4; no clear D gene. The V end lost 6 bases, the J end lost 0 bases, and 11 bases lay between the germline ends. This CDR3 spans 15 amino acids. The germline V gene encodes CDR1 SEHNR and CDR2 FQNEAQ (reference sequence). The CDR3 region has the DNA TGTGCCAGCAGGAACAGTGGGGCAACTAATGAAAAACTGTTTTTT. Encoded protein: CASRNSGATNEKLFF.

The gene calls are TRBV9 and TRBJ1-6, with 7 bases that match TRBD1. The V and J ends lost 4 bases and 7 bases, in that order; junction bases with no gene match: 5. Germline loops: CDR1 SGDLS, CDR2 YYNGEE. The CDR3 runs 14 residues. The CDR3 region has the DNA TGTGCCAGCAGCATGGGGACAGCCAATTCACCCCTCCACTTT. This translates into CASSMGTANSPLHF.

The genes are TRBV12-3 or TRBV12-4 and TRBJ1-2; D unclear. Trimming left V 2 bases short and J 8 bases short, with 9 bases between. The CDR3 consists of 12 residues. CDR3 sequence reads: CASSLRETGYTF. The CDR3 DNA reads TGTGCCAGCAGTTTAAGGGAGACGGGCTACACCTTC.

V is TRBV12-3 or TRBV12-4 and J is TRBJ2-7, with a weak D call TRBD2 (6 bases). CDR3 size: 16 residues. Trimming stripped 5 bases from V and 0 bases from J, with 17 bases between. The CDR3 protein is CASSRGSLSSSYEQYF. In DNA form, the CDR3 reads TGTGCCAGCAGTCGGGGGAGCTTATCGAGCTCCTACGAGCAGTACTTC.

CDR3 residues: CASSRTSGANVLTF. DNA of the CDR3: TGTGCCAGCAGCCGGACCTCTGGGGCCAACGTCCTGACTTTC. The V gene is TRBV7-2, the J gene TRBJ2-6; D gene uncertain. This CDR3 comprises 14 residues. Germline loops: CDR1 SGHTA, CDR2 FQGNSA. V lost 5 bases to trimming and J lost 0 bases, with 5 bases between them.